The present entry profiles one TCR beta chain with its context. The antigen is unknown. This specimen belongs to a study of cytomegalovirus exposure and HLA in healthy donors. Background on the study: Most donors, approximately 82% of 398 genotyped, fell in the Caucasian-associated ancestry cluster. Overall study findings and caveats: A later analysis showed TCR association rates differing by HLA locus, peaking at DRB1 and lowest at HLA-C. As a later analysis showed, a missense DCLRE1C variant was linked to trimming of TCR beta V- and J-genes.

Vbeta (60) and Jbeta (13) primers were used in the PCR. Measured with immunoSEQ multiplex PCR; TCRdb has only the in-frame clones, and not every one. The sample carries about 120,000 clones, around three quarters recorded once. These donors, healthy bone marrow donors, were studied. The sample consisted of PBMCs. This receptor was obtained from a woman aged 40 to 50 in good health and CMV-seropositive.

CDR3 bases: TGTGCCAGCAGCCGAGATGGGGGACTAGCGGGTAATGAGCAGTTCTTC. Encoded protein: CASSRDGGLAGNEQFF. The rearrangement joins TRBV7-2 to TRBJ2-1; 12 bases align to TRBD2. The CDR3 loop spans 16 amino acids. Looked up from germline, CDR1 is SGHTA and CDR2 is FQGNSA. V lost 5 bases and J lost 7; bases outside the gene matches: 9.